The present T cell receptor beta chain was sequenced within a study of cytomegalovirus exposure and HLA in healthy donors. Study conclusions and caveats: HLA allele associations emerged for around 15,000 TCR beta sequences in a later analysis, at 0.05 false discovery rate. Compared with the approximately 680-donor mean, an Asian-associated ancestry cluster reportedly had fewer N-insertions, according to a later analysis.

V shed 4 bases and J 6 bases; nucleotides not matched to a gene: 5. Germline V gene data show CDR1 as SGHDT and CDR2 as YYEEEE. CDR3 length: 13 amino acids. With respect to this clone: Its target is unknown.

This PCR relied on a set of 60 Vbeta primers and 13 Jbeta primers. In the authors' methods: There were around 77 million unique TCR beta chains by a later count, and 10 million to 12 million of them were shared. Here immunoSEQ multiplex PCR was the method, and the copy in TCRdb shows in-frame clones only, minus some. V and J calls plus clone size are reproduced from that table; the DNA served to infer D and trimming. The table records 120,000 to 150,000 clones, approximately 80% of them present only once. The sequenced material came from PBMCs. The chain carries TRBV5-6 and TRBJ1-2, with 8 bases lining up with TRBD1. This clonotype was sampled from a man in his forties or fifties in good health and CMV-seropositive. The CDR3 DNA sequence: TGTGCCAGCAGCAGGACAGGGTTGCATGGCTACACCTTC. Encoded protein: CASSRTGLHGYTF. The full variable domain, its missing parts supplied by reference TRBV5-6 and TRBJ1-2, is DAGVTQSPTHLIKTRGQQVTLRCSPKSGHDTVSWYQQALGQGPQFIFQYYEEEERQRGNFPDRFSGHQFPNYSSELNVNALLLGDSALYLCASSRTGLHGYTFGSGTRLTVV.